Listed below are T cell receptor beta chains from one sample, sequenced in a study of radiotherapy plus CTLA-4 blockade in lung cancer. Sequencing was performed with immunoSEQ multiplex PCR; in TCRdb, only in-frame clones are kept and a portion is missing. The table has more than 75,000 clones, approximately 78% seen once; the top ten hold about a quarter. Source: peripheral blood, taken from a patient treated with radiotherapy plus ipilimumab. The receptors derive from a human donor with non-small cell lung cancer that progressed on radiotherapy plus ipilimumab. Each CDR3 is given with its conserved first and last residue. A D gene is named only where the DNA matches it firmly. Only part of the rows carry a size: once, few, many, or a class if the clone is expanded.

D gene,V gene,clone size,J gene,CDR3 protein,CDR3 DNA
-,TRBV2,few,TRBJ2-1,CASTVWRASSSYNEQFF,TGTGCCAGCACAGTGTGGCGGGCCTCAAGCTCCTACAATGAGCAGTTCTTC
-,TRBV12-2,-,TRBJ2-2,CASRFLAGVMTGELFF,TGTGCAAGTCGCTTTCTAGCGGGAGTAATGACCGGGGAGCTGTTTTTT
-,TRBV7-3,-,TRBJ2-5,CASSLSRQETQYF,TGTGCCAGCAGCTTAAGCCGACAAGAGACCCAGTACTTC
-,TRBV19,-,TRBJ2-1,CASSIARGNEQFF,TGTGCCAGTAGTATAGCCAGGGGTAATGAGCAGTTCTTC
-,TRBV12-1,-,TRBJ2-2,CASSSGLAGDTGELFF,TGTGCCAGCAGCTCGGGACTAGCGGGAGACACCGGGGAGCTGTTTTTT
TRBD1,TRBV2,-,TRBJ2-7,CASGTGGTSSYEQYF,TGTGCCAGCGGGACAGGGGGTACGAGCAGCTACGAGCAGTACTTC
-,TRBV10-1,-,TRBJ2-3,CASSDSLPGGGKGDTQYF,TGCGCCAGCAGTGACTCCCTCCCGGGAGGGGGCAAGGGAGATACGCAGTATTTT
-,TRBV28,-,TRBJ1-2,CASSLIGRTNYGYTF,TGTGCCAGCAGTTTAATTGGGCGTACTAACTATGGCTACACCTTC
TRBD2,TRBV19,few,TRBJ2-1,CASSISGNSYNEQFF,TGTGCCAGTAGTATAAGCGGGAACTCCTACAATGAGCAGTTCTTC
-,TRBV27,-,TRBJ2-1,CASALGGGNNEQFF,TGTGCCAGCGCTCTCGGTGGGGGAAACAATGAGCAGTTCTTC
-,TRBV2,-,TRBJ1-1,CASSDSTNGLNTEAFF,TGTGCCAGCAGTGACTCGACAAACGGGTTGAACACTGAAGCTTTCTTT
TRBD2,TRBV7-8,once,TRBJ2-3,CASSLGVSGRALDTQYF,TGTGCCAGCAGCTTAGGAGTGAGCGGGAGGGCTTTAGATACGCAGTATTTT
-,TRBV7-6,-,TRBJ2-3,CASSLAPDRTTQYF,TGTGCCAGCAGCTTAGCCCCTGACCGTACTACGCAGTATTTT
-,TRBV29-1,-,TRBJ2-4,CSVGVRQASVGIQYF,TGCAGCGTTGGGGTTCGGCAGGCGTCGGTGGGCATTCAGTACTTC
-,TRBV29-1,-,TRBJ2-2,CSAGPTAGELFF,TGCAGCGCCGGTCCCACGGCCGGGGAGCTGTTTTTT
-,TRBV19,-,TRBJ2-1,CASTPAASYNEQFF,TGTGCCAGTACGCCAGCGGCATCCTACAATGAGCAGTTCTTC
TRBD2,TRBV7-6,-,TRBJ2-5,CASSLSSSGRPIGDQYF,TGTGCCAGCAGCTTAAGTTCCAGCGGGAGGCCTATTGGTGACCAGTACTTC
-,TRBV6-1,-,TRBJ1-2,CASSELVNYGYTF,TGTGCCAGCAGTGAACTAGTTAACTATGGCTACACCTTC
TRBD1,TRBV30,-,TRBJ2-7,CAWSVGTGTYEQYF,TGTGCCTGGAGTGTAGGGACAGGGACCTACGAGCAGTACTTC
-,TRBV27,-,TRBJ2-2,CASSLRGGTGELFF,TGTGCCAGCAGTTTAAGAGGGGGCACCGGGGAGCTGTTTTTT
-,TRBV6-5,-,TRBJ1-4,CASSAEDATNEKLFF,TGTGCCAGCAGTGCAGAGGACGCAACTAATGAAAAACTGTTTTTT
TRBD1,TRBV5-1,-,TRBJ2-7,CASSRNRGEDEQYF,TGCGCCAGCAGCAGGAACAGGGGAGAGGACGAGCAGTACTTC
-,TRBV15,few,TRBJ1-5,CATSRDRDQPQHF,TGTGCCACCAGCAGAGACAGGGACCAGCCCCAGCATTTT
TRBD2,TRBV5-1,-,TRBJ2-1,CASSPSGSKALYNEQFF,TGCGCCAGCAGCCCTAGCGGGAGTAAGGCCCTTTACAATGAGCAGTTCTTC
-,TRBV2,-,TRBJ2-2,CASSDLAVTGELFF,TGTGCCAGCAGCGACCTCGCGGTCACCGGGGAGCTGTTTTTT
TRBD1,TRBV9,once,TRBJ2-7,CASSVGRTGHEQYF,TGTGCCAGCAGCGTAGGAAGGACAGGGCACGAGCAGTACTTC
-,TRBV5-1,once,TRBJ2-3,CASSLGQSTDTQYF,TGCGCCAGCAGCTTGGGGCAGAGCACAGATACGCAGTATTTT
-,TRBV6-1,few,TRBJ1-2,CASKGRYNYGYTF,TGTGCCAGCAAGGGACGATACAACTATGGCTACACCTTC
-,TRBV18,-,TRBJ2-3,CASAARDLTDTQYF,TGTGCCAGCGCAGCCCGGGACCTCACAGATACGCAGTATTTT
TRBD2,TRBV29-1,-,TRBJ2-1,CSPRTSGRDNEQFF,TGCAGCCCCCGGACTAGCGGGAGAGACAATGAGCAGTTCTTC
TRBD2,TRBV5-6,-,TRBJ2-3,CASSLYGRERADTQYF,TGTGCCAGCAGCTTATACGGGAGGGAAAGGGCAGATACGCAGTATTTT
-,TRBV11-2,-,TRBJ2-1,CASSLEAGSGNEQFF,TGTGCCAGCAGCTTAGAGGCGGGATCGGGCAATGAGCAGTTCTTC
-,TRBV29-1,-,TRBJ2-5,CSAISPGKETQYF,TGCAGCGCAATATCGCCAGGGAAAGAGACCCAGTACTTC
TRBD1,TRBV7-9,-,TRBJ2-3,CASSSTGGPDTQYF,TGTGCCAGCAGCTCGACAGGGGGCCCAGATACGCAGTATTTT
-,TRBV11-3,-,TRBJ2-1,CASSKSGVLYNEQFF,TGTGCCAGCAGCAAATCAGGGGTTCTCTACAATGAGCAGTTCTTC
TRBD1,TRBV19,-,TRBJ1-2,CASREGASYTF,TGTGCCAGTAGAGAGGGGGCGAGCTACACCTTC
-,TRBV7-9,-,TRBJ2-6,CASSRTSGANVLTF,TGTGCCAGCAGCCGTACGTCAGGGGCCAACGTCCTGACTTTC
TRBD1,TRBV28,-,TRBJ1-2,CASSLLTGGDGYTF,TGTGCCAGCAGTTTATTGACAGGGGGCGATGGCTACACCTTC
TRBD1,TRBV6-1,-,TRBJ1-5,CASSELAGGANQPQHF,TGTGCCAGCAGTGAACTGGCAGGGGGCGCGAATCAGCCCCAGCATTTT
TRBD1,TRBV28,-,TRBJ2-7,CASSPGTGGVDEQYF,TGTGCCAGCAGCCCAGGGACAGGGGGCGTCGACGAGCAGTACTTC
TRBD1,TRBV7-3,-,TRBJ2-1,CASSLGAGRGLEQFF,TGTGCCAGCAGCTTAGGGGCGGGCAGGGGGCTTGAGCAGTTCTTC
TRBD2,TRBV25-1,-,TRBJ2-3,CASSPRTSTDTQYF,TGTGCCAGCAGTCCTCGGACTAGTACAGATACGCAGTATTTT
TRBD1,TRBV27,-,TRBJ1-2,CASSLKAPGTGAGYTF,TGTGCCAGCAGTCTGAAGGCCCCCGGGACAGGGGCGGGCTACACCTTC
TRBD1,TRBV4-1,-,TRBJ1-2,CASSHSPDRGSEGNGYTF,TGCGCCAGCAGCCATTCTCCGGACAGGGGATCGGAAGGGAATGGCTACACCTTC
TRBD1,TRBV27,-,TRBJ2-1,CASSPIDRGPYNEQFF,TGTGCCAGCAGTCCCATCGACAGGGGACCCTACAATGAGCAGTTCTTC
TRBD1,TRBV5-4,-,TRBJ1-4,CASSPGQRNEKLFF,TGTGCCAGCAGCCCGGGACAGAGAAATGAAAAACTGTTTTTT
-,TRBV5-1,-,TRBJ1-1,CASSPALRGPDTEAFF,TGCGCCAGCAGTCCAGCCCTCAGGGGACCGGACACTGAAGCTTTCTTT
-,TRBV28,once,TRBJ1-4,CASSLGWPSNEKLFF,TGTGCCAGCAGTTTAGGATGGCCGTCTAATGAAAAACTGTTTTTT